These T cell receptor beta chains were read from a single sample in a study of blood T cell repertoires in COVID-19. Data came from immunoSEQ multiplex PCR; TCRdb stores just in-frame clones and leaves some out. The table has roughly 300,000 clones, nearly 90% seen once; the top ten hold roughly 1.9%. Specimen: peripheral blood. The receptors here all came from a woman aged 30 to 39 with COVID-19, enrolled during active disease. The CDR3 runs from the conserved cysteine through the conserved F or W. The order of the fields is clone size, J gene, V gene, D gene, CDR3 DNA, CDR3 protein. D genes are given only for firm matches. Rows may omit the clone size; those that give it use once, few, many or a size class.

>-|TRBJ1-1|TRBV3-1/TRBV3-2|-
TGTGCCAGCAGCCCCTTCGGGACAAAAGAAGCTTTCTTT
CASSPFGTKEAFF
>few|TRBJ2-3|TRBV18|-
TGTGCCAGCTCCCCAGGGAGGGGGGCAGGCACAGATACGCAGTATTTT
CASSPGRGAGTDTQYF
>-|TRBJ1-2|TRBV5-6|-
TGTGCCAGCAGCCCAAGTAGTACAGCTAACTATGGCTACACCTTC
CASSPSSTANYGYTF
>-|TRBJ1-4|TRBV29-1|-
TGCAGCGTTGTCTTAGGGGGTGAAAAACTGTTTTTT
CSVVLGGEKLFF
>-|TRBJ1-5|TRBV24-1|-
TGTGCCACCAGTGAATCCTCGGGGAATCAGCCCCAGCATTTT
CATSESSGNQPQHF
>-|TRBJ1-2|TRBV7-3|TRBD1
TGTGCCAGCAGCCCTGGACAGGGAGGCTACACCTTC
CASSPGQGGYTF
>-|TRBJ2-5|TRBV7-9|-
TGTGCCAGCAGCCGGGTATTTGGGGAGACCCAGTACTTC
CASSRVFGETQYF
>once|TRBJ1-1|TRBV7-3|-
TGTGCCAGCAGCTTAACAGGAGGTGCGTTGAACACTGAAGCTTTCTTT
CASSLTGGALNTEAFF
>-|TRBJ2-3|TRBV7-9|TRBD1
TGTGCCAGCAGTTCGGACAGGGGCTCCGATACGCAGTATTTT
CASSSDRGSDTQYF
>-|TRBJ1-1|TRBV24-1|TRBD1
TGTGCCACCAGTGATTCGGGACAGGGGGACACTGAAGCTTTCTTT
CATSDSGQGDTEAFF
>-|TRBJ1-2|TRBV19|TRBD1
TGTGCCAGTAGTGGACCGGGACAGGTACCCTATGGCTACACCTTC
CASSGPGQVPYGYTF
>-|TRBJ2-7|TRBV4-1|-
TGCGCCAGCAGCCAAGGGAACCGCAGAATGGAGTCCGAGCAGTACTTC
CASSQGNRRMESEQYF
>-|TRBJ2-1|TRBV18|TRBD2
TGTGCCAGCTCACCACCAGAACTAGCGGGTTCCGATGAGCAGTTCTTC
CASSPPELAGSDEQFF
>-|TRBJ1-6|TRBV2|-
TGTGCCAGCAGGACCGGGACCAGGGGTTCACCCCTCCACTTT
CASRTGTRGSPLHF
>-|TRBJ1-5|TRBV27|-
TGTGCCAGCGGCAGGACTAATCAGCCCCAGCATTTT
CASGRTNQPQHF
>-|TRBJ2-1|TRBV4-1|TRBD2
TGCGCCAGCAGCCCCGCGGGGGTCAGTGAGCAGTTCTTC
CASSPAGVSEQFF
>-|TRBJ1-1|TRBV5-1|-
TGCGCCAGCACCTGGAGGGCAGGCACTGAAGCTTTCTTT
CASTWRAGTEAFF
>once|TRBJ1-6|TRBV19|-
TGTGCCAGTACGGTCGGGACTCCTGATGGTTCACCCCTCCACTTT
CASTVGTPDGSPLHF
>-|TRBJ2-5|TRBV28|-
TGTGCCAGCAGCGATTTATTACCGGGGAAAGAGACCCAGTACTTC
CASSDLLPGKETQYF
>-|TRBJ2-7|TRBV11-2|-
TGTGCCAGCAGCTTAGTGGCGGTCCACGTTCTCTCCTACGAGCAGTACTTC
CASSLVAVHVLSYEQYF
>-|TRBJ2-1|TRBV3-1/TRBV3-2|TRBD1
TGTGCCAGCAGCCAGGCCGGGACAGGAAAGTTCTTC
CASSQAGTGKFF
>once|TRBJ1-2|TRBV20-1|-
TGCAGTGCTAGAGATCTATATGGCTACACCTTC
CSARDLYGYTF
>-|TRBJ1-3|TRBV7-9|-
TGTGCCAGCAGCTTAGCAGGACAGAGCTCGGACACCATATATTTT
CASSLAGQSSDTIYF
>-|TRBJ1-5|TRBV6-1|TRBD1
TGTGCCAGCAGTGAAGCGGGGACAGTTAGCAATCAGCCCCAGCATTTT
CASSEAGTVSNQPQHF
>few|TRBJ1-5|TRBV2|TRBD1
TGTGCCAGCAGTTGGGACAGTAGCAATCAGCCCCAGCATTTT
CASSWDSSNQPQHF
>-|TRBJ1-1|TRBV19|-
TGTGCCAGTAGTATAGGATCTCTCTCCAGCACTGAAGCTTTCTTT
CASSIGSLSSTEAFF
>-|TRBJ1-2|TRBV28|TRBD1
TGTGCCAGCAAGTGGGACAGAACCTCCTCTGGCTACACCTTC
CASKWDRTSSGYTF
>-|TRBJ1-5|TRBV18|-
TGTGCCAGCTCACCCCAGACAGGACGACAGCCCCAGCATTTT
CASSPQTGRQPQHF
>-|TRBJ1-2|TRBV29-1|TRBD1
TGCAGCGTTGAATCAGCGTCGACAGGGGCTACATATGGCTACACCTTC
CSVESASTGATYGYTF
>-|TRBJ1-2|TRBV24-1|TRBD1
TGTGCCACCAGTGAGACCGGGACAGGGGAAGATGGCTACACCTTC
CATSETGTGEDGYTF
>once|TRBJ2-5|TRBV19|-
TGTGCCAGTATGAGTCGGGGGAGCCCCCAAGAGACCCAGTACTTC
CASMSRGSPQETQYF
>few|TRBJ1-6|TRBV5-6|-
TGTGCCAGCAGCTTGGCAGGGGTGTCCTATAATTCACCCCTCCACTTT
CASSLAGVSYNSPLHF
>-|TRBJ2-1|TRBV19|TRBD2
TGTGCCAGTAGTATTGTAGCGGGGGGGCCTAAGGAGCAGTTCTTC
CASSIVAGGPKEQFF
>-|TRBJ1-4|TRBV30|-
TGTGCCTGGAGTCCGGGGATGACTAATGAAAAACTGTTTTTT
CAWSPGMTNEKLFF
>-|TRBJ1-3|TRBV5-1|TRBD1
TGCGCCAGCAGCTTGGACAGGGGGCCTGGAAACACCATATATTTT
CASSLDRGPGNTIYF
>-|TRBJ1-1|TRBV19|-
TGTGCCAGTCGAGGAATTGTGACTGAAGCTTTCTTT
CASRGIVTEAFF
>-|TRBJ2-5|TRBV9|TRBD2
TGTGCCAGCAGCGTAAGAGGGTCGGCGGCGGGGGGGACGTACCAAGAGACCCAGTACTTC
CASSVRGSAAGGTYQETQYF
>-|TRBJ2-3|TRBV6-2/TRBV6-3|-
TGTGCCAGCAGTTACTCGAAAATAGGGGCCGTTCCAGATACGCAGTATTTT
CASSYSKIGAVPDTQYF
>-|TRBJ2-2|TRBV6-2/TRBV6-3|-
TGTGCCAGCAGTTTCGGGGGAGCCGGGGAGCTGTTTTTT
CASSFGGAGELFF
>-|TRBJ2-1|TRBV19|TRBD2
TGTGCCAGTAGTATAAGGACTAGCGGTATCAATGAGCAGTTCTTC
CASSIRTSGINEQFF
>-|TRBJ1-1|TRBV5-1|-
TGCGCCAGCAGAGACACCTTGAACACTGAAGCTTTCTTT
CASRDTLNTEAFF
>few|TRBJ2-7|TRBV7-9|-
TGTGCCAGCAGCTTAGCCGGTGCCCAGGGTGCCTACGAGCAGTACTTC
CASSLAGAQGAYEQYF
>-|TRBJ1-2|TRBV7-2|-
TGTGCCAGCAGCTTCCAAACGCAGGGGTATGGCTACACCTTC
CASSFQTQGYGYTF